This is a list of T cell receptor beta chains from one sample in a study of CD8 T cells in ankylosing spondylitis. MiXCR, applied by TCRdb to the 5' RACE reads, yields one record per CDR3 protein. The repertoire holds 200,000 to 300,000 distinct CDR3 sequences, less than 9.5% seen once, with 4% to 5% in the top ten. The source material was blood, either unsorted or a sorted T cell fraction (not recorded which). These receptors came from a female donor with ankylosing spondylitis or in good health (not recorded which). Both conserved end residues are part of each CDR3.

v_gene	j_gene	CDR3aa
TRBV15	TRBJ1-1	CATSRDKVRADEAFF
TRBV6-2/TRBV6-3	TRBJ2-3	CASKRNTDTQYF
TRBV6-5	TRBJ2-7	CASSLVAGDYEQYF
TRBV20-1	TRBJ1-5	CSAHITHQAQHF
TRBV7-2	TRBJ2-5	CASSSLLWSQQETQYF
TRBV6-5	TRBJ2-1	CASSYRGVSNEQFF
TRBV20-1	TRBJ2-1	CSAFLRLAGMSNEQFF
TRBV5-1	TRBJ2-1	CASSLGVQPSSYNEQFF
TRBV5-1	TRBJ2-1	CASSSAQRSYNEQFF
TRBV9	TRBJ1-1	CASSVQGRAEAFF